The next 13 T cell receptor beta chains were all read from a single sample in a study of blood T cell repertoires in COVID-19. Repertoires were generated with immunoSEQ multiplex PCR, while TCRdb's copy carries only in-frame clones and drops some. The sample shows roughly 130,000 clones, 82% of them seen only once. Sequenced material: peripheral blood. The receptors here all came from a woman between 65 and 79 years old with acute or convalescent COVID-19.

The V call is TRBV6-5, the J call TRBJ2-7; 8 nucleotides align to TRBD1. Per germline, CDR1 MNHEY and CDR2 SVGAGI. This CDR3 is 13 amino acids long. V trimming: 10 bases; J trimming: 4 bases; junction bases outside the gene matches: 9. CDR3 bases: TGTGCCACCCGAGACAGGGGCGGTTACGAGCAGTACTTC. As protein: CATRDRGGYEQYF.

The J gene is TRBJ2-7, the V gene TRBV7-9, with D unclear. Germline values: CDR1 SEHNR, CDR2 FQNEAQ (reference sequence). The CDR3 sequence is 12 residues long. V was shortened by 3 bases and J by 6 bases, with 9 bases between the two germline ends. CDR3 DNA sequence: TGTGCCAGCAGCTTTGAATCGGGCGAGCAGTACGTC. Protein: CASSFESGEQYV.

The chain employs TRBV9 and TRBJ2-3, with 7 nucleotides matching TRBD1. Germline CDR1 is SGDLS and CDR2 is YYNGEE. CDR3 size: 15 residues. After removal of 8 bases from V and 3 bases from J, the junction contained 12 bases not matched to a gene. The CDR3 is CASAPGQLFTDTQYF. The CDR3, as DNA: TGTGCCAGTGCCCCGGGACAGTTATTTACAGATACGCAGTATTTT.

The chain has TRBV9 and TRBJ1-1, with D perhaps matching TRBD1 (5 bases). V was shortened by 4 bases and J by 2 bases, with 12 bases between the two germline ends. In germline, CDR1 is SGDLS, CDR2 YYNGEE. This CDR3 has 14 amino acids. CDR3 loop: CASSPLGGNTEAFF. DNA of the CDR3: TGTGCCAGCAGCCCCTTGGGGGGTAACACTGAAGCTTTCTTT.

In the case of this clone: Other DNA sequences within the sample encode an identical CDR3. The chain carries TRBV7-2 and TRBJ1-1, with D possibly being TRBD1 (5 bases). The germline V gene encodes CDR1 SGHTA and CDR2 FQGNSA. The CDR3 has 13 residues. V was pared by 1 base and J by 4 bases, with 7 bases between. The CDR3 loop is CASSLGGGTEAFF. As DNA, the CDR3 is TGTGCCAGCAGCTTAGGGGGGGGCACTGAAGCTTTCTTT.

The chain joins TRBV19 to TRBJ2-5; 8 bases map to TRBD2. Germline V gene data show CDR1 as LNHDA and CDR2 as SQIVND (reference sequence). The CDR3 is made up of 14 amino acids. V shed 9 bases and J 1 base; nucleotides not matched to a gene: 7. The DNA for the CDR3 is TGTGCCAGCCGGTCGCGGGGGGTCCAAGAGACCCAGTACTTC. Translated, it gives CASRSRGVQETQYF. Together with reference TRBV19 and TRBJ2-5, the CDR3 gives the full variable domain: DGGITQSPKYLFRKEGQNVTLSCEQNLNHDAMYWYRQDPGQGLRLIYYSQIVNDFQKGDIAEGYSVSREKKESFPLTVTSAQKNPTAFYLCASRSRGVQETQYFGPGTRLLVL.

This chain connects TRBV7-3 to TRBJ2-2; 13 bases line up with TRBD2. CDR3 length equals 17 residues. V shed 6 bases and J 4 bases; nucleotides not matched to a gene: 8. Germline V gene data show CDR1 as SGHTA and CDR2 as FQGTGA. The CDR3 loop is CASRKLAGGPATGELFF. The CDR3 DNA sequence: TGTGCCAGCAGAAAACTAGCGGGGGGGCCCGCCACCGGGGAGCTGTTTTTT.

The chain couples TRBV4-3 to TRBJ1-5; TRBD1 matches at 10 bases. Germline V gene sequence: CDR1 LGHNA, CDR2 YSLEER. V lost 0 bases and J lost 7; bases outside the gene matches: 6. This CDR3 has 16 amino acids. In nucleotides, the CDR3 is TGCGCCAGCAGCCAAGATTTGTGGGACAGGGGACAGCCCCAGCATTTT. Translating gives CASSQDLWDRGQPQHF.

This rearrangement joins TRBV6-2 or TRBV6-3 to TRBJ1-5, with 8 positions matching TRBD1. The CDR3 spans 14 residues. Germline assignment: CDR1 MNHEY and CDR2 SVGEGT. V lost 0 bases, J lost 5 bases, and 0 bases stayed unmatched. Written as DNA, the CDR3 is TGTGCCAGCAGTTACTCCAGGGGGCATCAGCCCCAGCATTTT. Protein: CASSYSRGHQPQHF.

V usage is TRBV5-1 and J usage is TRBJ1-1, with TRBD1 matching over 7 bases. The CDR3 covers 15 residues. J was trimmed by 6 bases and V by 4 bases; bases with no gene match: 12. The germline CDR1 and CDR2 sequences are SGHRS and YFSETQ. CDR3 amino acids: CASSTRQGSFAEAFF. As DNA, the CDR3 is TGCGCCAGCAGCACCCGACAGGGATCATTCGCTGAAGCTTTCTTT.

The chain carries TRBV12-3 or TRBV12-4 and TRBJ1-1; tentatively, D is TRBD1 (5 bases). The V end was cut by 6 bases, the J end by 2 bases, with 7 bases between. The CDR3 extends over 12 amino acids. The CDR3 DNA follows: TGTGCCAGCAGGGGGCATAACACTGAAGCTTTCTTT. Its protein is CASRGHNTEAFF.

This chain uses TRBV6-5 with TRBJ1-2; the match to TRBD1 covers 12 bases. V shed 7 bases and J 3 bases; nucleotides not matched to a gene: 6. Germline CDR1 reads MNHEY; CDR2 reads SVGAGI. The CDR3 contains 15 residues. The CDR3 is CASTRRDRGHYGYTF. The CDR3 region has the DNA TGTGCCAGCACCCGAAGGGACAGGGGGCACTATGGCTACACCTTC.

The genes are TRBV6-5 and TRBJ2-1; D uncertain. Per the germline V gene, CDR1 is MNHEY and CDR2 is SVGAGI. There are 15 residues in the CDR3. V lost 2 bases and J lost 1, with 9 bases in between. CDR3: CASSYGQPSYNEQFF. In DNA form, the CDR3 reads TGTGCCAGCAGTTACGGGCAGCCGTCCTACAATGAGCAGTTCTTC.